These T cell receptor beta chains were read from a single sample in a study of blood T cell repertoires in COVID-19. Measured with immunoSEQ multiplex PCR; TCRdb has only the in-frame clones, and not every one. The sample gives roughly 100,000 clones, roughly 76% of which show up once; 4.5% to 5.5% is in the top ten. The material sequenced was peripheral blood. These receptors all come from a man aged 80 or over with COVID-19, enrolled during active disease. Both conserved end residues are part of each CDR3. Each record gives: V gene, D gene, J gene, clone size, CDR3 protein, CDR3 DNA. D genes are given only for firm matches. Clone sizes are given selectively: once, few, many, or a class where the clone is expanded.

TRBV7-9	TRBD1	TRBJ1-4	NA	CASSRDRFMSEKLFF	TGTGCCAGCAGCCGGGACAGGTTTATGAGTGAAAAACTGTTTTTT
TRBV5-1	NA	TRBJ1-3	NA	CASSLAPLLGTSGNTIYF	TGCGCCAGCAGCCTAGCGCCCTTATTGGGGACGTCTGGAAACACCATATATTTT
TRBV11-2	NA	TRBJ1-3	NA	CASSLDRGDTIYF	TGTGCCAGCAGCTTAGATCGGGGGGACACCATATATTTT
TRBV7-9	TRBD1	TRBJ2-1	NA	CASSRGQGDTSYNEQFF	TGTGCCAGCAGCCGGGGACAGGGGGATACCTCCTACAATGAGCAGTTCTTC
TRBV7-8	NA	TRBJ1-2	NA	CASSLAGRGYGYTF	TGTGCCAGCAGCTTAGCGGGCAGGGGCTATGGCTACACCTTC
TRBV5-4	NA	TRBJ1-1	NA	CASSLQVPNTEAFF	TGTGCCAGCAGCCTTCAGGTGCCGAACACTGAAGCTTTCTTT
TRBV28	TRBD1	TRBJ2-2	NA	CASSFGTGGTGELFF	TGTGCCAGCAGTTTCGGGACAGGGGGGACCGGGGAGCTGTTTTTT
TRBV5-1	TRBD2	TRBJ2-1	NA	CASSSLAGADNEQFF	TGCGCCAGCAGCTCCCTAGCGGGGGCCGACAATGAGCAGTTCTTC
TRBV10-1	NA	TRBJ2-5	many	CASSPGGEAYQETQYF	TGCGCCAGCAGTCCCGGGGGAGAGGCTTACCAAGAGACCCAGTACTTC
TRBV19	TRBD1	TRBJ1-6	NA	CASSRDSPNNSPLHF	TGTGCCAGTAGTCGGGACAGTCCGAATAATTCACCCCTCCACTTT
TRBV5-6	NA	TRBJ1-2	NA	CASSLAPGPGYTF	TGTGCCAGCAGCTTGGCCCCAGGGCCTGGCTACACCTTC
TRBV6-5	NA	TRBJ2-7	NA	CASRIRDTPSYEQYF	TGTGCCAGCAGAATCCGGGACACTCCCTCCTACGAGCAGTACTTC
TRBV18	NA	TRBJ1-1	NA	CASSPTQDTEAFF	TGTGCCAGCTCACCAACTCAGGACACTGAAGCTTTCTTT
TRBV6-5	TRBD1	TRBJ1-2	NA	CATGRGPSYGYTF	TGTGCCACAGGAAGGGGGCCGAGCTATGGCTACACCTTC
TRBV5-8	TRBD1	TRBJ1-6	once	CASSNRDRGYNSPLHF	TGTGCCAGCAGCAACCGGGACAGGGGCTATAATTCACCCCTCCACTTT
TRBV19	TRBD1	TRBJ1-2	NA	CASSTRDRWGYTF	TGTGCCAGTAGTACCCGGGACAGATGGGGCTACACCTTC
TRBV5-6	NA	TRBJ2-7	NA	CASSVGGSYEQYF	TGTGCCAGCAGCGTCGGGGGTTCCTACGAGCAGTACTTC
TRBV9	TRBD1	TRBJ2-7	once	CASSASGTGGYGGGEQYF	TGTGCCAGCAGCGCCTCCGGGACAGGGGGCTACGGGGGCGGAGAGCAGTACTTC
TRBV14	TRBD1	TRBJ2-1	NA	CASSPEQGVNEQFF	TGTGCCAGCAGCCCCGAACAGGGGGTGAATGAGCAGTTCTTC
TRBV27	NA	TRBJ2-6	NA	CASGQSYSGANVLTF	TGTGCCAGTGGACAGAGTTACTCTGGGGCCAACGTCCTGACTTTC
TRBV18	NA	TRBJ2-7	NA	CASSPPTPGSYEQYF	TGTGCCAGCTCACCACCCACTCCGGGGTCCTACGAGCAGTACTTC
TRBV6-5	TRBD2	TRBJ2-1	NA	CASSPPRRGVNEQFF	TGTGCCAGCAGTCCCCCCCGGCGGGGGGTCAATGAGCAGTTCTTC
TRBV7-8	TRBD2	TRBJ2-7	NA	CASSSHRGLAGDEQYF	TGTGCCAGCAGCAGTCACCGGGGACTAGCGGGAGACGAGCAGTACTTC
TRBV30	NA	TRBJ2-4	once	CAWSTPTAKNIQYF	TGTGCCTGGAGTACGCCTACAGCCAAAAACATTCAGTACTTC
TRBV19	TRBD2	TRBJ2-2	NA	CASSGLAGYTGELFF	TGTGCCAGTAGTGGGCTAGCGGGCTACACCGGGGAGCTGTTTTTT
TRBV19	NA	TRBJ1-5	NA	CASSKTSSGHQPQHF	TGTGCCAGTAGCAAGACGTCCTCAGGTCATCAGCCCCAGCATTTT
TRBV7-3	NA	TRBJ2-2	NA	CASSLTLGLGSGELFF	TGTGCCAGCAGCTTAACCCTGGGACTGGGGTCCGGGGAGCTGTTTTTT